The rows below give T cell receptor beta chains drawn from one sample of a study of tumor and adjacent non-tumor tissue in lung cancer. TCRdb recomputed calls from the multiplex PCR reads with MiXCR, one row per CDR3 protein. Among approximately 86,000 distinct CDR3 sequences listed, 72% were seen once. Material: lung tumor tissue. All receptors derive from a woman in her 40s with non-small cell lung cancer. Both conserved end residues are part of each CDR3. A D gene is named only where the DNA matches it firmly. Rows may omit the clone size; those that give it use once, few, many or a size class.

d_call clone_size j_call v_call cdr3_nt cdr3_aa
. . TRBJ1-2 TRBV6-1 TGTGCCAGCAGGATACAGGCGAGGGACTATGGCTACACCTTC CASRIQARDYGYTF
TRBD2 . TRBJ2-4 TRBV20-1 TGCAGTGGAGGAGGAGGGGAGGGGATCATTCAGTACTTC CSGGGGEGIIQYF
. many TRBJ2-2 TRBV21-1 TGTGCCAGCAGCAAAGCGCCTAGCGGGAGGGAGAACACCGGGGAGCTGTTTTTT CASSKAPSGRENTGELFF
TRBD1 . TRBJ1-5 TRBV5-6 TGTGCCACCAGCGTCAAGACAGGGGATAGCAATCAGCCCCAGCATTTT CATSVKTGDSNQPQHF
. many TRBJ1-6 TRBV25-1 TGTGCCAGCGGTCGCTATAATTCACCCCTCCACTTT CASGRYNSPLHF
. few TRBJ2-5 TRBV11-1 TGTGCCAGCAGTCCATCTGACCTGGCGACCCAGTGCTTC CASSPSDLATQCF
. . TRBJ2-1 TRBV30 TGTACCTGGAGTGTAGGTGGACCGACAATGAGGGGCAATGAGCAGTTCTTC CTWSVGGPTMRGNEQFF
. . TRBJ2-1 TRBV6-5 TGTACCAGCGCCAAACTGGCGGGCGAATACAATGAGCAGTTCTTC CTSAKLAGEYNEQFF
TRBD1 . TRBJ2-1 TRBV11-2 TGTGTTAGCAGCCAGAGGGACAGAAGTTCCTACAATGAGCAGTTCTTC CVSSQRDRSSYNEQFF
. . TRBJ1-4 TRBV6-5 TGTGCCAGCAGTTACGTAGACGGCCTAAATGAAAAACCGTTCTTT CASSYVDGLNEKPFF
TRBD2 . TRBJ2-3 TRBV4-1 TGTGCCAGCAGCCAAGATCGAGGAGCGGGGGGGATCACAGATACGCAGTATTTT CASSQDRGAGGITDTQYF
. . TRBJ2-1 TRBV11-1 TGTGCCAGCAGCTACCTTTCAGGGGCCCAGCTCTTC CASSYLSGAQLF
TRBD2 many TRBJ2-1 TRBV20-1 TGCAGTGCTAGAGATTTTGCTAGCGGGCAAAGCTCCTACAATGAGCAGTTCTTC CSARDFASGQSSYNEQFF
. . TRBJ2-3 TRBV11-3 TGTGCCAGCAGCCCTCGCGACAGGCCCACAGATACGGAGTATTTT CASSPRDRPTDTEYF
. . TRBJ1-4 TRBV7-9 TGTGCCAGCAGCTTAGACAGTAGTCCCGGAAAACTGTTTTTT CASSLDSSPGKLFF
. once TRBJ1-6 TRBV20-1 TGCAGTACTAGAGCGGGACGGGATAATTCACCCCTCCACTTT CSTRAGRDNSPLHF
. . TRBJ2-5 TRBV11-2 TGTGCCAGCACCAAATTCGGATATGCACAAGAGATCCAGTACTTC CASTKFGYAQEIQYF
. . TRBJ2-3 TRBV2 TGTGCCAGCAGCGAAAATACAGTAGGAGATACGCAGTATTTT CASSENTVGDTQYF
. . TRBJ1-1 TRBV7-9 TGTGCCAGCAGCTTAGTCATGGAATCTGAAGCTTTCTTT CASSLVMESEAFF
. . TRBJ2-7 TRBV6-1 TGTGCCAGTAGTCAGCTAGCGGAGGGGGGCCCCTACGAGCAGTACTTC CASSQLAEGGPYEQYF
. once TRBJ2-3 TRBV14 TGTGCCAGCAGCCAAGACGCGAGTATAGATGGCACAGATACGCAGTATTTT CASSQDASIDGTDTQYF
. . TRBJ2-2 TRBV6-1 TGTGCCAGCAGGCACAGGGCGGGCGTGGAGTTGTTTTTT CASRHRAGVELFF
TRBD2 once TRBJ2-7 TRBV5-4 TGTGCCAGCAGCCCTGGGGGGGTAGGGGCCTACGAGCAATACTTC CASSPGGVGAYEQYF
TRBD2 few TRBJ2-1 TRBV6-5 TGTGCCAGCAGTTACTCCGGGATTAGCGGGACGCACGAGCGGTTCTTC CASSYSGISGTHERFF
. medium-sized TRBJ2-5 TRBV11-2 TGTGCCAGCAGCCCTCTGAGGGCAGCCGCACAAGAGACCCAGTACTTC CASSPLRAAAQETQYF
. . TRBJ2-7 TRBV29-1 TGCAGCGCGAGTGGACGGGGTCCTGCCGTCTACCAGCAGTACTTC CSASGRGPAVYQQYF
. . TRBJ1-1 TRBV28 TGTGCCAGCCGCGACGGGGGGGCAGGCACTAAAGCTTTCTTT CASRDGGAGTKAFF
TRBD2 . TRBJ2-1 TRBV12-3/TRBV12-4 TGTGCCAGCATCGGAGCGGGGGGGCATTTAGGTGAACAGTTCTTC CASIGAGGHLGEQFF
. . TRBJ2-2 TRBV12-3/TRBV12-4 TGTGCCAGCAGCCGCCAGAGCACCGAGGAGCAGTTTTTT CASSRQSTEEQFF
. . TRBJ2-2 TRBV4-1 TGCGCCAGCAACCATGACTACCCCCGCTCCGGTGAACTGTTTTTT CASNHDYPRSGELFF
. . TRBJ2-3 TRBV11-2 TGTGCCGGCAGCTTGGGAGTTACAGGGCCAGGTACGCAGTATTTT CAGSLGVTGPGTQYF
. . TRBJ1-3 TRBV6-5 TGTGCCAGCAGTTTTCGGGCAGGAAGCTCTGGAAACACCACATATTTT CASSFRAGSSGNTTYF
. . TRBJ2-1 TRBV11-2 TGTGCCAGCAGCTTAGATCCCAGTGGGGGGACTGGGCAGTTCTTC CASSLDPSGGTGQFF
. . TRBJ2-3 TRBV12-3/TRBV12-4 . CANSPGVAWGTDTQYF
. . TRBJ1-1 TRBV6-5 TGTGCCAGCAGCAATGGGCCAGCTCGAGAAATTTTCTTC CASSNGPAREIFF
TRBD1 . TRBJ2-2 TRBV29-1 TGCAGCGTGCTACCAGGGGGTAGTAACACCGGGGAGCTGTTTTTT CSVLPGGSNTGELFF
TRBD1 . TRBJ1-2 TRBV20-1 TGCAGTGCTAGCGGGCCTGGGACAGACTATGGCTACACCTTC CSASGPGTDYGYTF
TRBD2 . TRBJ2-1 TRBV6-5 TGTGCCAGCAGTCGGACTAATGGGGGGGTGGGTAATGAGCAGTTCTTC CASSRTNGGVGNEQFF
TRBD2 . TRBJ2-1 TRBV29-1 TGCAGCCTTGGGGCGGGGGGCCACTACACTGAGCAGTTCTTC CSLGAGGHYTEQFF
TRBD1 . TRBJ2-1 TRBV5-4 TGTGCCAGCAACTCCGGGACAGGGATTCGTGAGCAGTTCTTC CASNSGTGIREQFF